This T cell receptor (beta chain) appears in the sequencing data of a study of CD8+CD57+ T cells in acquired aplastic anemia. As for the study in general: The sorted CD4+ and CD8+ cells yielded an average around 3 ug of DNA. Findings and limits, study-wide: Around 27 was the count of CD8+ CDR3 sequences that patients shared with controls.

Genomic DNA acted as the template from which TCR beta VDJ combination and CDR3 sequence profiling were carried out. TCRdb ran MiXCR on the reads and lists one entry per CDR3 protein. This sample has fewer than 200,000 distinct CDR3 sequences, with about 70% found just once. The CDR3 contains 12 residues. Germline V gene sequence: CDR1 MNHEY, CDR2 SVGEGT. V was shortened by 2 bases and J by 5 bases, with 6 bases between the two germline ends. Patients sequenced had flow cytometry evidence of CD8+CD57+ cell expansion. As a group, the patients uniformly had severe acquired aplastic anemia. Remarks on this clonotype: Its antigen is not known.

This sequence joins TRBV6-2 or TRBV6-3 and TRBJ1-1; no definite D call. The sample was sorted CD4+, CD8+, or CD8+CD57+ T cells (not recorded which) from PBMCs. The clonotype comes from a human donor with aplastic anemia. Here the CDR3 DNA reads TGTGCCAGCAGTTACGGCGTGACTGAAGCTTTCTTT. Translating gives CASSYGVTEAFF.